The 2 T cell receptor beta chains in this list originate from one sample, sequenced in a study of blood T cell repertoires in COVID-19. Clones were read by immunoSEQ multiplex PCR, and TCRdb kept only the in-frame ones, dropping some. The table lists around 42,000 clones, 70% to 85% of them singletons, with less than 3.5% in the top ten. Material for sequencing was peripheral blood. These receptors all stem from a woman in her fifties or sixties with acute or convalescent COVID-19.

The V and J genes are TRBV10-3 and TRBJ1-5, with 7 bases identical to TRBD1. There are 15 residues in the CDR3. V lost 2 bases, J lost 7 bases, and 8 bases stayed unmatched. CDR1 is ENHRY, CDR2 SYGVKD, per germline. The CDR3 reads CAISEGSTGNQPQHF. For the CDR3, the DNA is TGTGCCATCAGTGAGGGGTCGACAGGGAACCAGCCCCAGCATTTT.

The chain combines TRBV7-3 with TRBJ1-1; possibly TRBD1 for D (6 bases). Between the trimmed V and J ends, which lost 5 bases and 5 bases, there was a span of 15 bases. The germline CDR1 and CDR2 sequences are SGHTA and FQGTGA. CDR3 length equals 14 residues. This CDR3 is CASSLQGRGTEAFF. CDR3 nucleotide sequence: TGTGCCAGCAGCCTACAGGGCCGTGGAACTGAAGCTTTCTTT.